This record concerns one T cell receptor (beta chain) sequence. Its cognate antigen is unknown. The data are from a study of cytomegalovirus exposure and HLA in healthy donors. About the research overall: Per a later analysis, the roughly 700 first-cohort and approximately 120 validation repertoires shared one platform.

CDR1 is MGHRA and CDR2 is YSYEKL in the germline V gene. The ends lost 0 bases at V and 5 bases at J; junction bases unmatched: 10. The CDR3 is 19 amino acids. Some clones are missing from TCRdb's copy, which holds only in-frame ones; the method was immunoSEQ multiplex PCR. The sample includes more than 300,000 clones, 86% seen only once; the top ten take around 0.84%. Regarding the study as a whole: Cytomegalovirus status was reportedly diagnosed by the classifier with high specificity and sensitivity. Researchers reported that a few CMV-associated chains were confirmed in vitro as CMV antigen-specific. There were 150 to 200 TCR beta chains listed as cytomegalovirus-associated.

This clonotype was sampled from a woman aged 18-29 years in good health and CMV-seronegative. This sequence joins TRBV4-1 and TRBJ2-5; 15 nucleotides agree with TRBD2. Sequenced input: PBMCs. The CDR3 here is CASSQEPGLAGGPSETQYF. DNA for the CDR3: TGCGCCAGCAGCCAAGAACCCGGACTAGCGGGAGGGCCGAGTGAGACCCAGTACTTC.